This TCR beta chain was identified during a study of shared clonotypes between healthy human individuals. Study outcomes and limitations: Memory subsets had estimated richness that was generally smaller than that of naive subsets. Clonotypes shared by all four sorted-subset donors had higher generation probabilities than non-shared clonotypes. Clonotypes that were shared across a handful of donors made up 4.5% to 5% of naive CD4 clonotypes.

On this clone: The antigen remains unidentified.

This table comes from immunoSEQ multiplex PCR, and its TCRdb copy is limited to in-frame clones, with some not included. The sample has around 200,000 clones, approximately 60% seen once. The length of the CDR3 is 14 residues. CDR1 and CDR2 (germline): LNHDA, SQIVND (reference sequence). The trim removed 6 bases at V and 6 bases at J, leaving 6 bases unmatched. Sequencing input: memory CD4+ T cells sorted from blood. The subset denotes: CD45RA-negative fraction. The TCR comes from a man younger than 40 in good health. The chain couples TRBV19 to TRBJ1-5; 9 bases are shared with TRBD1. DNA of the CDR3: TGTGCCAGTAGGAAGACAGGGGGAAGTCAGCCCCAGCATTTT. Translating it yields CASRKTGGSQPQHF.